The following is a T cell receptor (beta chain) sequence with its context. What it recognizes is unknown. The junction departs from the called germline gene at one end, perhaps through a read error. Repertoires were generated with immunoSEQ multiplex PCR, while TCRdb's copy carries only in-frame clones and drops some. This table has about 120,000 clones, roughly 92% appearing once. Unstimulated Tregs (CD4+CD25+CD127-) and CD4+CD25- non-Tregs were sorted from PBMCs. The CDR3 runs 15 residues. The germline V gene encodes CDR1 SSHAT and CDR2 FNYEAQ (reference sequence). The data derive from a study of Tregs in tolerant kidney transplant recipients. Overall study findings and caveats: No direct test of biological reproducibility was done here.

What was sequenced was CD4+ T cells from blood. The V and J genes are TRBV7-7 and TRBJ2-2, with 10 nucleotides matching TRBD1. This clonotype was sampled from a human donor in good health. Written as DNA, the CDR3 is TGTGCTAGCAGCCCCGGGACAGGGGATGTTGGGGAGCTGTTTTTT. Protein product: CASSPGTGDVGELFF.